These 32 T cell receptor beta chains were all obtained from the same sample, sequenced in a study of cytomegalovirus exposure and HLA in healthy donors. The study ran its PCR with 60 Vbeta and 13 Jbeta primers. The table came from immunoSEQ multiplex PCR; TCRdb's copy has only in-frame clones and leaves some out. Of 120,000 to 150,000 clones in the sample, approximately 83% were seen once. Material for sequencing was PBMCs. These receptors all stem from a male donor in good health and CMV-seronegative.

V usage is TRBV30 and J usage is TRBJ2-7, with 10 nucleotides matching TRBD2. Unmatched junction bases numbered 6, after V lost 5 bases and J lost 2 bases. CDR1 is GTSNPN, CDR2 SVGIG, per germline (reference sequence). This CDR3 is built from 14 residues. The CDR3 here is CAWEIAGGPYEQYF. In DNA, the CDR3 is TGTGCCTGGGAAATAGCGGGAGGCCCCTACGAGCAGTACTTC.

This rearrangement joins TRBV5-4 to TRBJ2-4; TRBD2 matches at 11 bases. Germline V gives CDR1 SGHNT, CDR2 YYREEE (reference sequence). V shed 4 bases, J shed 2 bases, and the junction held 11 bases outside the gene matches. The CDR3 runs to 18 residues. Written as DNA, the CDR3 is TGTGCCAGCAGCCCGAGGGTAGCGGGAGGGCCGCCCAAAAACATTCAGTACTTC. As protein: CASSPRVAGGPPKNIQYF.

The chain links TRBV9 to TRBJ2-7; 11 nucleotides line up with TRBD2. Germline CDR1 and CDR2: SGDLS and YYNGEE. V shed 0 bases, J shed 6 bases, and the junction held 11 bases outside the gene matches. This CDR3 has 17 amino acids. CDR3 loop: CASSVGLAGGQGLEQYF. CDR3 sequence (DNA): TGTGCCAGCAGCGTAGGTCTAGCGGGAGGCCAAGGCCTCGAGCAGTACTTC.

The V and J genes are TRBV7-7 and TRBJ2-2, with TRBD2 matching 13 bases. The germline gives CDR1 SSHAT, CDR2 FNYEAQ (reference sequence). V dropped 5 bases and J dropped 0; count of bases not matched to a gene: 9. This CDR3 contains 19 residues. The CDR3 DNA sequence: TGTGCCAGCAGCGCAGTAGGACTAGCGGGAGCTCCGAACACCGGGGAGCTGTTTTTT. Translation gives CASSAVGLAGAPNTGELFF.

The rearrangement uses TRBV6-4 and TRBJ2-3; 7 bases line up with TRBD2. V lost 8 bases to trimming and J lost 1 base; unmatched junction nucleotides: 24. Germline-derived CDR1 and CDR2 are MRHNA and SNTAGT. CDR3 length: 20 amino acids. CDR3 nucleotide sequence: TGTGCCAGCCTTCGCCCCACACCCGGTATACGGCGGGAGCGCACAGATACGCAGTATTTT. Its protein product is CASLRPTPGIRRERTDTQYF.

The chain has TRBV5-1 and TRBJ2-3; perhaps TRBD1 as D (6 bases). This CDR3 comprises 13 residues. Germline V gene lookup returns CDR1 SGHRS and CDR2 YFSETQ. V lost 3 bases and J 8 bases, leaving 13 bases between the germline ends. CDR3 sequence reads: CASSYDVQGTQYF. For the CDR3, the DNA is TGCGCCAGCAGCTATGACGTACAGGGTACGCAGTATTTT.

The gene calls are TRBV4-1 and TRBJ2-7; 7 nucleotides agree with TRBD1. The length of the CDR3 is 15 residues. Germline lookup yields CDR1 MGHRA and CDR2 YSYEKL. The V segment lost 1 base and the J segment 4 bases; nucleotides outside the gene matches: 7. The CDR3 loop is CASSQGAGTVYEQYF. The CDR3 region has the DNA TGCGCCAGCAGCCAAGGAGCCGGGACAGTGTACGAGCAGTACTTC.

CDR3 loop: CASSQDWTSLYNEQFF. In DNA form, the CDR3 reads TGTGCCAGCAGCCAAGATTGGACTAGCCTCTACAATGAGCAGTTCTTC. The chain carries TRBV14 and TRBJ2-1, with TRBD2 matching over 8 bases. The CDR3 runs to 16 residues. V was pared by 0 bases and J by 3 bases, with 4 bases of the junction left unmatched. Germline V gene data show CDR1 as SGHDN and CDR2 as FVKESK. Supplemented by reference TRBV14 and TRBJ2-1, the full variable domain reads EAGVTQFPSHSVIEKGQTVTLRCDPISGHDNLYWYRRVMGKEIKFLLHFVKESKQDESGMPNNRFLAERTGGTYSTLKVQPAELEDSGVYFCASSQDWTSLYNEQFFGPGTRLTVL.

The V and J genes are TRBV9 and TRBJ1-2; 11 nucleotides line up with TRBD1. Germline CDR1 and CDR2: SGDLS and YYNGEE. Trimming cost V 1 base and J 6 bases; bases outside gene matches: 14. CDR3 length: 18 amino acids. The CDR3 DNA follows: TGTGCCAGCAGCGTACTACAGTCTCAAGGACAGGGGGCCCATGGCTACACCTTC. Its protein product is CASSVLQSQGQGAHGYTF.

CDR3 loop: CASSERSNQPQHF. CDR3 coding DNA: TGTGCCAGCAGTGAGAGGAGCAATCAGCCCCAGCATTTT. The chain combines TRBV6-4 with TRBJ1-5; D not certain. Trimming shortened V by 3 bases and J by 1 base, and 4 bases separated the two germline ends. Germline CDR1 and CDR2: MRHNA and SNTAGT. There are 13 residues in the CDR3.

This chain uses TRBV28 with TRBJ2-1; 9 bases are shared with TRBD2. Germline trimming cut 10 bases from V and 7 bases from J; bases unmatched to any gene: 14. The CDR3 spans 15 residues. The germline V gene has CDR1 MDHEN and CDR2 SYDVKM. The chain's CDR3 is CATVPLAGVLNEQFF. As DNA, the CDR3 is TGTGCCACCGTTCCGTTAGCGGGAGTCCTTAATGAGCAGTTCTTC.

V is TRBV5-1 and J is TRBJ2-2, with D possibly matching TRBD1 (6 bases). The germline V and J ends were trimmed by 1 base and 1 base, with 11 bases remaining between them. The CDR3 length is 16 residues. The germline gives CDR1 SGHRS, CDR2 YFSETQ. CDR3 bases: TGCGCCAGCAGCTTGTTTTCAGGGGTGAACACCGGGGAGCTGTTTTTT. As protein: CASSLFSGVNTGELFF.

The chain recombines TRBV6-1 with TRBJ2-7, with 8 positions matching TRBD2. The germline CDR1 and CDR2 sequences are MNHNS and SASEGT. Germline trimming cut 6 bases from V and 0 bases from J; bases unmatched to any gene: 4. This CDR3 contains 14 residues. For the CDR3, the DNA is TGTGCCAGCAGCACGGGACTAGTCTCCTACGAGCAGTACTTC. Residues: CASSTGLVSYEQYF.

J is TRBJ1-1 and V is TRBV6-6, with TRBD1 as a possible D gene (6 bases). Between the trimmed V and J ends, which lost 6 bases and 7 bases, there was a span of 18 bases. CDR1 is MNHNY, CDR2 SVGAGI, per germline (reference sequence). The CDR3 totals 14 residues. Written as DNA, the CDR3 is TGTGCCAGCAGGGACCTGGACAGTACACTTGAAGCTTTCTTT. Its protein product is CASRDLDSTLEAFF.

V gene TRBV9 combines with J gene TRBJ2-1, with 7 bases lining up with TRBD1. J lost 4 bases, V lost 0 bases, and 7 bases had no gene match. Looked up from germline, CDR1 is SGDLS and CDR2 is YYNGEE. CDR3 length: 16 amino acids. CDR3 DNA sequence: TGTGCCAGCAGCGTAGAGGGGGCCTCGGCATACAATGAGCAGTTCTTC. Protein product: CASSVEGASAYNEQFF. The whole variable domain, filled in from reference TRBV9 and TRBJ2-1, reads DSGVTQTPKHLITATGQRVTLRCSPRSGDLSVYWYQQSLDQGLQFLIQYYNGEERAKGNILERFSAQQFPDLHSELNLSSLELGDSALYFCASSVEGASAYNEQFFGPGTRLTVL.

The CDR3 reads CASSLVGDDEQYF. DNA of the CDR3: TGCGCCAGCAGCTTGGTGGGAGACGACGAGCAGTACTTC. This chain connects TRBV5-1 to TRBJ2-7; D may be TRBD2 (5 bases). V was cut by 0 bases and J by 5 bases, with 9 bases left in between. Per the germline V gene, CDR1 is SGHRS and CDR2 is YFSETQ. This CDR3 comprises 13 residues.

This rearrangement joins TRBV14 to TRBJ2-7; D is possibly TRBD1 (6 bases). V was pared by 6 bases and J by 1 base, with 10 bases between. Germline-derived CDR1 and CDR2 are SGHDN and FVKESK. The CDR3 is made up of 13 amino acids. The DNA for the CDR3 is TGTGCCAGCAGTCGGACAGCTTCCTACGAGCAGTACTTC. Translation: CASSRTASYEQYF.

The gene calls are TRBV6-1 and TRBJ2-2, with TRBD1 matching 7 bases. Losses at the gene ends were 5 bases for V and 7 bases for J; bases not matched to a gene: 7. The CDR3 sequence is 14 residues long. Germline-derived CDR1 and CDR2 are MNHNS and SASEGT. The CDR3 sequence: CASSTGVLSGELFF. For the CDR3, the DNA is TGTGCCAGCAGTACAGGGGTTTTAAGCGGGGAGCTGTTTTTT.

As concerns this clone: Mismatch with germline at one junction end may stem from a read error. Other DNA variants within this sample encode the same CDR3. The CDR3 loop reads CASSYSGTGADEQFF. The CDR3, as DNA: TGCGCCAGCAGTTACTCCGGGACAGGGGCCGACGAGCAGTTCTTC. This rearrangement joins TRBV6-5 to TRBJ2-1; the match to TRBD1 covers 10 bases. The germline V gene encodes CDR1 MNHEY and CDR2 SVGAGI. CDR3 length equals 15 residues.

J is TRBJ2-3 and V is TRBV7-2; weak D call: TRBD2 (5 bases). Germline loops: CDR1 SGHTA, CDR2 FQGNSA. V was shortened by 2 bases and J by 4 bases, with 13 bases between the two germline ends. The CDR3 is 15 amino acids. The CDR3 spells CASSLLALEADTQYF. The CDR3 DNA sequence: TGTGCCAGCAGCTTATTAGCGCTAGAGGCAGATACGCAGTATTTT.

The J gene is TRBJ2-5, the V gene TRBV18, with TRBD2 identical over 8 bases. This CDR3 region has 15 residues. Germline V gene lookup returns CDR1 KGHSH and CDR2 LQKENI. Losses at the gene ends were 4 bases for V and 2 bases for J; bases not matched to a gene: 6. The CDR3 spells CASSQGLATQETQYF. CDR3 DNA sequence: TGTGCCAGCTCACAAGGACTAGCCACTCAAGAGACCCAGTACTTC.

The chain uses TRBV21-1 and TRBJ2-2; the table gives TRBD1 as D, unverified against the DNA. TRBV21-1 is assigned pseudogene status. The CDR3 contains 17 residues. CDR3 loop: CASSNRQFRVGTGELFF. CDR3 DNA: TGTGCCAGCAGCAATAGACAGTTCCGAGTAGGCACCGGGGAGCTGTTTTTT.

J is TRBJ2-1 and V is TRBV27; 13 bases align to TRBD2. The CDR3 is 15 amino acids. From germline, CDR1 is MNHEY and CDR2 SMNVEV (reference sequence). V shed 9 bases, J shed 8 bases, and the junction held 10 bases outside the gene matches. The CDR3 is CASRSGTSGNYEQFF. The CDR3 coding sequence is TGTGCCAGTCGCTCCGGGACTAGCGGGAATTATGAGCAGTTCTTC.

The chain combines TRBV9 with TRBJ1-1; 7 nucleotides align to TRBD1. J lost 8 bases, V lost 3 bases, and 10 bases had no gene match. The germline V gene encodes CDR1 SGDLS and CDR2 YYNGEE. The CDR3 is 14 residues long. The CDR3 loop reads CASSGGGTGPEAFF. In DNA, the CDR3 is TGTGCCAGCAGCGGAGGGGGCACAGGACCCGAAGCTTTCTTT.

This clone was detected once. CDR3 DNA sequence: TGTGCCAGCAGCTTAGCGGGGCGTGAGCAGTACTTC. As protein: CASSLAGREQYF. The rearrangement joins TRBV7-2 to TRBJ2-7; maybe TRBD1 (5 bases). Trimming removed 0 bases from V and 7 bases from J, with 7 bases in between. Looked up from germline, CDR1 is SGHTA and CDR2 is FQGNSA. The CDR3 sequence is 12 residues long.

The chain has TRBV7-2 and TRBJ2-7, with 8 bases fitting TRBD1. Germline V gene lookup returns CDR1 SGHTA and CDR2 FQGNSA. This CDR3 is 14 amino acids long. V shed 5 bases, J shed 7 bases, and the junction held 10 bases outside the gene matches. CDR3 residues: CASSTGTGRKEQYF. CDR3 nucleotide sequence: TGTGCCAGCAGCACTGGGACAGGTAGGAAGGAGCAGTACTTC.

CDR3: CASSTSWTGSIYEQYF. CDR3 nucleotide sequence: TGTGCCAGTAGTACCTCCTGGACAGGCTCAATCTACGAGCAGTACTTC. The chain recombines TRBV19 with TRBJ2-7, with 7 nucleotides matching TRBD1. The CDR3 totals 16 residues. With V trimmed by 4 bases and J by 3 bases, 12 bases remained unmatched. Germline assignment: CDR1 LNHDA and CDR2 SQIVND (reference sequence). The full variable domain, its missing parts supplied by reference TRBV19 and TRBJ2-7, is DGGITQSPKYLFRKEGQNVTLSCEQNLNHDAMYWYRQDPGQGLRLIYYSQIVNDFQKGDIAEGYSVSREKKESFPLTVTSAQKNPTAFYLCASSTSWTGSIYEQYFGPGTRLTVT.

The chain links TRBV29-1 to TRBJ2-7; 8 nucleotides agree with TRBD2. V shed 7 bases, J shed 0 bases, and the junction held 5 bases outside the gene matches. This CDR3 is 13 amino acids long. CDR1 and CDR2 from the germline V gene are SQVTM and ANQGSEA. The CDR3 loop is CSAGGVTSYEQYF. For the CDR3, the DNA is TGCAGCGCCGGGGGGGTTACCTCCTACGAGCAGTACTTC.

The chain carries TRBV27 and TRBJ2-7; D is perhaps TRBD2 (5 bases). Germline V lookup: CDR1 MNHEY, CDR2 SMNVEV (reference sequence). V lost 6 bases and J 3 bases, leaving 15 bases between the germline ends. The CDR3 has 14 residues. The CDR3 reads CASSFSSGVYEQYF. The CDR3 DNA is TGTGCCAGCAGCTTTTCCAGCGGAGTCTACGAGCAGTACTTC.

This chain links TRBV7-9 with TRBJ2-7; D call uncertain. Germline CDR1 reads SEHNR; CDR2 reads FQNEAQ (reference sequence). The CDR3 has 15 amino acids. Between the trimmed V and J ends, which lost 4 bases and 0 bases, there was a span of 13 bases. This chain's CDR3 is CASSSQALLSYEQYF. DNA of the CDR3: TGTGCCAGCAGCTCCCAAGCTCTACTCTCCTACGAGCAGTACTTC.

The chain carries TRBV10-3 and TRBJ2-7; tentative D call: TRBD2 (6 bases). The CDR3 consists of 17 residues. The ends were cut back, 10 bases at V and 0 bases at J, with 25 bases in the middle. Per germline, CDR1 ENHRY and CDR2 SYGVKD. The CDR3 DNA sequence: TGTGCCACCACAACAAGCTCCGGGACTCCAAGCTCCTACGAGCAGTACTTC. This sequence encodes CATTTSSGTPSSYEQYF.

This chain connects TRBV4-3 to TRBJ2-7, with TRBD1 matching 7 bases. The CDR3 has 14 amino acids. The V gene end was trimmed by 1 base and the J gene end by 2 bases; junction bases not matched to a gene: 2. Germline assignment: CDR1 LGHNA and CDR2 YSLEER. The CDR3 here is CASSQGQGAYEQYF. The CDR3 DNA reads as TGCGCCAGCAGCCAAGGACAGGGTGCCTACGAGCAGTACTTC.